What follows are 30 T cell receptor beta chains derived from one specimen sequenced in a study of CD4 T cells in relation to SARS-CoV-2 and coronaviruses (dated by TCRdb to about 2021). CD4+ T cells from unexposed donors were collected before the COVID-19 pandemic (2011-2018). The EasySep CD4+ T cell isolation kit was used to isolate CD4+ T cells once the cultures had run for about 11 days. Receptor libraries were prepared by the immunoSEQ multiplex PCR assay. TCRdb carries this immuneACCESS record with in-frame sequences only. Its versions omit some clonotypes, under half of them owing to an unresolved V gene in the studies checked, with the rest unexplained. The table for this sample lists about 20,000 clones; around 67% of them were counted only once. 16% of the sample belongs to the ten largest clones. No antigen is known for these receptors. Source material: CD4+ T cells from PBMCs, cultured in vitro. Source of these receptors: a human donor in good health.

The chain is built from TRBV4-1 and TRBJ2-3, with 11 bases lining up with TRBD1. The CDR3 consists of 17 residues. Germline lookup yields CDR1 MGHRA and CDR2 YSYEKL. V was pared by 2 bases and J by 3 bases, with 7 bases of the junction left unmatched. The CDR3 loop reads CASSQRPGQGATDTQYF. The CDR3, as DNA: TGCGCCAGCAGCCAAAGGCCCGGACAGGGGGCAACAGATACGCAGTATTTT.

This sequence joins TRBV7-6 and TRBJ2-1; D might be TRBD2 (6 bases). The V gene's germline CDR1 is SGHVS and CDR2 FNYEAQ. The CDR3 is 15 amino acids. With 6 bases removed from V and 5 bases from J, the gap between germline ends came to 17 bases. CDR3 region: CASRPAGTFNNEQFF. The CDR3 DNA follows: TGTGCCAGCAGACCCGCCGGGACTTTTAACAATGAGCAGTTCTTC.

V gene TRBV5-4 combines with J gene TRBJ1-3, with TRBD1 as a possible D gene (5 bases). Trimming stripped 2 bases from V and 6 bases from J, with 18 bases between. Germline CDR1 SGHNT, CDR2 YYREEE (reference sequence). The CDR3 extends over 16 amino acids. The CDR3, as DNA: TGTGCCAGCAGCTTAAGAACAGGCCCGGCGTCAAACACCATATATTTT. The encoded protein is CASSLRTGPASNTIYF.

A few counts support this clone. The CDR3 DNA is TGTGCCAGCAGTGACTACGGACAGGAGATCTATGGCTACACCTTC. It specifies CASSDYGQEIYGYTF. This chain links TRBV25-1 with TRBJ1-2; TRBD1 matches 7 bases. Trimming at V came to 3 bases and at J to 4 bases, leaving 8 bases not matched to a gene. Germline loops: CDR1 MGHDK, CDR2 SYGVNS. CDR3 length: 15 amino acids.

The rearrangement joins TRBV7-2 to TRBJ2-2, with TRBD1 matching over 12 bases. This CDR3 spans 15 amino acids. J was trimmed by 5 bases and V by 8 bases; bases with no gene match: 6. From germline, CDR1 is SGHTA and CDR2 FQGNSA. DNA of the CDR3: TGTGCCAGCCGGGAGGGACAGGGGGCGACCGGGGAGCTGTTTTTT. Encoded protein: CASREGQGATGELFF. Supplemented by reference TRBV7-2 and TRBJ2-2, the full variable domain reads GAGVSQSPSNKVTEKGKDVELRCDPISGHTALYWYRQSLGQGLEFLIYFQGNSAPDKSGLPSDRFSAERTGGSVSTLTIQRTQQEDSAVYLCASREGQGATGELFFGEGSRLTVL.

CDR3 in amino acids: CASSLTGRVLDNQPQHF. Written as DNA, the CDR3 is TGTGCCAGTAGTCTGACAGGGAGAGTCCTGGACAATCAGCCCCAGCATTTT. The V and J genes are TRBV19 and TRBJ1-5; 7 positions agree with TRBD1. The CDR3 consists of 17 residues. CDR1 is LNHDA, CDR2 SQIVND, per germline (reference sequence). The trim removed 5 bases at V and 3 bases at J, leaving 13 bases unmatched. Variable domain in full (rest from reference TRBV19 and TRBJ1-5): DGGITQSPKYLFRKEGQNVTLSCEQNLNHDAMYWYRQDPGQGLRLIYYSQIVNDFQKGDIAEGYSVSREKKESFPLTVTSAQKNPTAFYLCASSLTGRVLDNQPQHFGDGTRLSIL.

The V gene is TRBV19, the J gene TRBJ1-2; possibly TRBD1 for D (5 bases). The V and J ends lost 6 bases and 5 bases respectively, with 13 bases between them. Germline CDR1 and CDR2: LNHDA and SQIVND (reference sequence). CDR3 length equals 13 residues. As DNA, the CDR3 is TGTGCCAGTAGCGCCCGGGGGGGTTATGGCTACACCTTC. Amino acids: CASSARGGYGYTF.

The chain recombines TRBV10-3 with TRBJ1-4; 9 bases agree with TRBD1. There are 13 residues in the CDR3. Germline values: CDR1 ENHRY, CDR2 SYGVKD. Trimming removed 8 bases from V and 9 bases from J; junction bases left unmatched: 7. CDR3 region: CAIRQGEDQKLFF. The CDR3 region has the DNA TGTGCCATCCGACAGGGGGAGGACCAAAAACTGTTTTTT.

The CDR3 spells CASSRTGGWEKLFF. The CDR3 region has the DNA TGTGCCAGCAGTCGGACAGGGGGCTGGGAAAAACTGTTTTTT. This chain joins TRBV27 and TRBJ1-4, with 11 bases fitting TRBD1. Trimming removed 5 bases from V and 8 bases from J; junction bases left unmatched: 4. Looked up from germline, CDR1 is MNHEY and CDR2 is SMNVEV (reference sequence). This CDR3 is built from 14 residues.

The chain recombines TRBV5-1 with TRBJ2-7; D remains ambiguous. This CDR3 comprises 13 residues. V gave up 2 bases and J gave up 0 bases, with 6 bases separating them. Germline CDR1 and CDR2: SGHRS and YFSETQ. CDR3 DNA sequence: TGCGCCAGCAGCTTTGACCGCTCCTACGAGCAGTACTTC. This codes for CASSFDRSYEQYF.

V gene TRBV19 combines with J gene TRBJ1-3; D is possibly TRBD1 (6 bases). The germline gives CDR1 LNHDA, CDR2 SQIVND (reference sequence). The CDR3 is 16 amino acids. V was cut by 7 bases and J by 4 bases, with 20 bases left in between. The CDR3 DNA is TGTGCCAGTACCAGGACAGCTTTTGAGACGGGAAACACCATATATTTT. It codes for CASTRTAFETGNTIYF.

The chain combines TRBV10-3 with TRBJ2-1, with D possibly matching TRBD2 (5 bases). The V end was cut by 6 bases, the J end by 0 bases, with 12 bases between. The CDR3 has 15 residues. Germline CDR1 and CDR2: ENHRY and SYGVKD. CDR3 region: CAIREAASSYNEQFF. The CDR3 bases are TGTGCCATCAGAGAAGCGGCAAGCTCCTACAATGAGCAGTTCTTC.

The chain combines TRBV6-5 with TRBJ2-7; 8 nucleotides line up with TRBD1. The ends lost 2 bases at V and 0 bases at J; junction bases unmatched: 3. This CDR3 comprises 15 residues. Germline CDR1 reads MNHEY; CDR2 reads SVGAGI. The CDR3 DNA is TGTGCCAGCAGTTACGACAGGGGTCCCTCCTACGAGCAGTACTTC. Translated: CASSYDRGPSYEQYF.

This rearrangement joins TRBV18 to TRBJ1-3; D possibly corresponds to TRBD1 (5 bases). CDR3 length: 16 residues. Germline assignment: CDR1 KGHSH and CDR2 LQKENI. Trimming shortened V by 7 bases and J by 0 bases, and 16 bases separated the two germline ends. CDR3 in amino acids: CASLPDQGYSGNTIYF. The CDR3 region has the DNA TGTGCCAGCTTACCGGACCAGGGCTACTCTGGAAACACCATATATTTT.

The chain is built from TRBV5-1 and TRBJ2-3; 8 bases agree with TRBD1. Germline CDR1 is SGHRS and CDR2 is YFSETQ. J gave up 5 bases and V 0 bases, and 8 bases lay outside the gene matches. This CDR3 comprises 16 residues. Here the CDR3 DNA reads TGCGCCAGCAGCTTGGCGGGACAGGACAAAAGAGATACGCAGTATTTT. Its translation is CASSLAGQDKRDTQYF.

V is TRBV7-9 and J is TRBJ1-2, with a tentative D call TRBD1 (5 bases). With 5 bases removed from V and 4 bases from J, the gap between germline ends came to 11 bases. This CDR3 has 13 residues. Germline CDR1 reads SEHNR; CDR2 reads FQNEAQ (reference sequence). The CDR3 DNA reads TGTGCCAGCAGCAGAGGGGAGGGCTATGGCTACACCTTC. This encodes CASSRGEGYGYTF.

The V and J genes are TRBV5-1 and TRBJ2-5; 12 bases fit TRBD2. Losses at the gene ends were 3 bases for V and 5 bases for J; bases not matched to a gene: 5. The CDR3 runs to 15 residues. The V gene's germline CDR1 is SGHRS and CDR2 YFSETQ. The CDR3, as DNA: TGCGCCAGCAGCTGGGGACTAGCGGGTCATGAGACCCAGTACTTC. Translation gives CASSWGLAGHETQYF.

This clone was seen a few times. The rearrangement links TRBV2 to TRBJ2-2; D call uncertain. Per the germline V gene, CDR1 is SNHLY and CDR2 is FYNNEI. Trimming took 3 bases from V and 4 from J, leaving 12 bases between them. The CDR3 spans 15 residues. CDR3 bases: TGTGCCAGCAGTGAGGTACAACGAGGCACCGGGGAGCTGTTTTTT. As protein: CASSEVQRGTGELFF. The whole variable domain, remainder taken from reference TRBV2 and TRBJ2-2, is EPEVTQTPSHQVTQMGQEVILRCVPISNHLYFYWYRQILGQKVEFLVSFYNNEISEKSEIFDDQFSVERPDGSNFTLKIRSTKLEDSAMYFCASSEVQRGTGELFFGEGSRLTVL.

J is TRBJ2-3 and V is TRBV2, with 8 bases fitting TRBD1. Losses at the gene ends were 7 bases for V and 0 bases for J; bases not matched to a gene: 9. There are 16 residues in the CDR3. Germline-derived CDR1 and CDR2 are SNHLY and FYNNEI. The CDR3 loop reads CASKWTGTDSTDTQYF. The CDR3 DNA is TGTGCCAGCAAATGGACAGGGACCGATAGCACAGATACGCAGTATTTT.

The V and J genes are TRBV5-1 and TRBJ2-3, with D maybe TRBD2 (5 bases). Germline values: CDR1 SGHRS, CDR2 YFSETQ. This CDR3 spans 15 amino acids. Trimming stripped 4 bases from V and 0 bases from J, with 12 bases between. The CDR3 DNA reads TGCGCCAGCAGCCCGGGTTCGGGAAGCACAGATACGCAGTATTTT. This sequence encodes CASSPGSGSTDTQYF.

This chain links TRBV2 with TRBJ2-7; TRBD2 is a possible D gene (6 bases). The V gene's germline CDR1 is SNHLY and CDR2 FYNNEI. V shed 3 bases and J shed 0 bases, with 12 bases lying between them. This CDR3 contains 15 residues. CDR3: CASSDGGTGSYEQYF. CDR3 DNA: TGTGCCAGCAGTGATGGTGGGACTGGCTCCTACGAGCAGTACTTC.

This rearrangement joins TRBV5-5 to TRBJ2-5; the match to TRBD1 covers 8 bases. CDR1 is SGHKS and CDR2 is YYEKEE in the germline V gene (reference sequence). The CDR3 totals 15 residues. J was trimmed by 2 bases and V by 0 bases; bases with no gene match: 3. The CDR3 sequence: CASSLGQGLQETQYF. The CDR3 nucleotides are TGTGCCAGCAGCTTGGGACAGGGGCTTCAAGAGACCCAGTACTTC.

The rearrangement uses TRBV3-1 (or the pseudogene TRBV3-2) and TRBJ2-7, with 8 bases matching TRBD1. CDR3 length equals 13 residues. V lost 1 base to trimming and J lost 7 bases; unmatched junction nucleotides: 3. The germline CDR1 and CDR2 sequences are LGHDT and YNNKEL (reference sequence). The CDR3 nucleotides are TGTGCCAGCAGCCAAGGGACAGGGCTGGAGCAGTACTTC. Its translation: CASSQGTGLEQYF.

V is TRBV5-1 and J is TRBJ1-1; D is possibly TRBD1 (5 bases). Looked up from germline, CDR1 is SGHRS and CDR2 is YFSETQ. The CDR3 runs 15 residues. Deletions cut 3 bases from V and 0 bases from J, with 12 bases between. The CDR3 bases are TGCGCCAGCAGCTCGCCGGGACCGGTGAACACTGAAGCTTTCTTT. Translating it yields CASSSPGPVNTEAFF.

J is TRBJ2-1 and V is TRBV2, with 12 bases aligning to TRBD2. Germline CDR1 SNHLY, CDR2 FYNNEI. The CDR3 contains 18 residues. Losses at the gene ends were 6 bases for V and 0 bases for J; bases not matched to a gene: 9. CDR3 sequence: CASSATSGGPTSYNEQFF. CDR3 in DNA: TGTGCCAGCAGCGCGACTAGCGGGGGTCCAACCTCCTACAATGAGCAGTTCTTC. The complete variable domain, with remaining parts taken from reference TRBV2 and TRBJ2-1, reads EPEVTQTPSHQVTQMGQEVILRCVPISNHLYFYWYRQILGQKVEFLVSFYNNEISEKSEIFDDQFSVERPDGSNFTLKIRSTKLEDSAMYFCASSATSGGPTSYNEQFFGPGTRLTVL.

This chain connects TRBV7-2 to TRBJ2-5; D is possibly TRBD2 (6 bases). Germline CDR1 is SGHTA and CDR2 is FQGNSA. The CDR3 spans 16 residues. The V end lost 4 bases, the J end lost 2 bases, and 17 bases lay between the germline ends. In DNA form, the CDR3 reads TGTGCCAGCAGCTCCCCTCCGGGACTCCGACAAGAGACCCAGTACTTC. It encodes CASSSPPGLRQETQYF.

V and J are TRBV2 and TRBJ2-1, with TRBD2 identical over 10 bases. The CDR3 sequence is 15 residues long. The germline CDR1 and CDR2 sequences are SNHLY and FYNNEI. Trimming cost V 3 bases and J 7 bases; bases outside gene matches: 6. This CDR3 reads CASSEQLAGPNEQFF. The CDR3 bases are TGTGCCAGCAGTGAGCAACTAGCGGGACCTAATGAGCAGTTCTTC.

The sample holds one count of this clone. This chain uses TRBV19 with TRBJ2-2, with TRBD2 matching over 10 bases. Germline V gene sequence: CDR1 LNHDA, CDR2 SQIVND (reference sequence). V dropped 3 bases and J dropped 7; count of bases not matched to a gene: 8. The length of the CDR3 is 16 residues. The CDR3 loop is CASSIPAGGLFGELFF. Here the CDR3 DNA reads TGTGCCAGTAGTATCCCAGCGGGAGGGCTTTTCGGGGAGCTGTTTTTT.

The V call is TRBV28, the J call TRBJ1-1; D might be TRBD1 (6 bases). Germline loops: CDR1 MDHEN, CDR2 SYDVKM. V lost 7 bases, J lost 2 bases, and 17 bases lay in between. The CDR3 sequence is 15 residues long. The CDR3 region is CASKDGQTANTEAFF. CDR3 DNA: TGTGCCAGCAAAGACGGACAGACGGCTAACACTGAAGCTTTCTTT.

The chain recombines TRBV3-1 (or the pseudogene TRBV3-2) with TRBJ2-1; D not certain. CDR3 length: 14 amino acids. Germline assignment: CDR1 LGHDT and CDR2 YNNKEL (reference sequence). The V end was cut by 0 bases, the J end by 15 bases, with 18 bases between. CDR3 sequence reads: CASSQDSRVAKLFF. DNA of the CDR3: TGTGCCAGCAGCCAAGACAGTAGAGTAGCAAAGCTGTTCTTC.